This TCR beta chain was sequenced during a study of early T cells in non-severe SARS-CoV-2 infection. Across the whole study: Unsorted whole blood bulk RNA was sequenced, with unpaired chains.

Per germline, CDR1 MDHEN and CDR2 SYDVKM. The CDR3 consists of 13 residues. With 8 bases clipped from V and 11 bases from J, the junction kept 13 bases outside the gene matches. Study findings and constraints: VDJdb matches were skewed toward anti-spike CD8 T cell responses.

Researchers tagged individual cDNA molecules with unique molecular identifiers. TCRdb ran MiXCR on the 5' RACE reads and lists one entry per CDR3 protein. The sample shows some 87,000 distinct CDR3 sequences, roughly 13% of them seen only once. This clonotype occurred many times. What it recognizes is unknown. Sequenced sample: whole blood. This receptor was taken from an adult who was a healthcare worker with PCR-confirmed SARS-CoV-2 infection or an uninfected control (not recorded which). The chain links TRBV28 to TRBJ1-1; 8 bases line up with TRBD1. CDR3 residues: CASQINYRGKAFF. The CDR3 nucleotides are TGTGCCAGCCAGATAAATTACAGGGGGAAGGCTTTCTTT.